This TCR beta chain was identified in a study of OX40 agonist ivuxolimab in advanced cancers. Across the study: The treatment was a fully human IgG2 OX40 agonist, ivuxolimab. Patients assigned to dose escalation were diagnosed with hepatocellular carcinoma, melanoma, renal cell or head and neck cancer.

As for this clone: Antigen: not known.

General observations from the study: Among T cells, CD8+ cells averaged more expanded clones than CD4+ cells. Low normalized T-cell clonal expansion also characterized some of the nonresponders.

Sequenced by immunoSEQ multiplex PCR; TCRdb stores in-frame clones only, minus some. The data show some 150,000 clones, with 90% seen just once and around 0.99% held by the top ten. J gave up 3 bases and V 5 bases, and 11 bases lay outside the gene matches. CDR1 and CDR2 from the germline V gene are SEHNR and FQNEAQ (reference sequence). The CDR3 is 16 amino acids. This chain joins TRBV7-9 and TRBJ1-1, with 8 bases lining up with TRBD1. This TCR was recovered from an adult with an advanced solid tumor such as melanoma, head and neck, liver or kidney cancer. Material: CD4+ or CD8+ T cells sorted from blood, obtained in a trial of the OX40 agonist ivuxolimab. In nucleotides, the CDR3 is TGTGCCAGCAGCCCCGGACAGGGAATGTGGCACACTGAAGCTTTCTTT. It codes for CASSPGQGMWHTEAFF.